The rows below give T cell receptor beta chains drawn from one sample of a study of T-cell reconstitution after alpha-beta-depleted transplantation in children. TCRdb re-analysed the PCR reads in MiXCR, keeping a single row per CDR3 protein. This sample yields 350,000 to 500,000 distinct CDR3 sequences, of which roughly 43% are seen a single time; 27% belongs to the top ten. Sample: PBMCs, taken before TCRalphabeta/CD19-depleted stem cell transplant. All receptors derive from a girl aged 2 to 10 with aplastic anemia, due to receive a stem cell transplant. Both conserved end residues are part of each CDR3. D genes are given only for firm matches. Rows may omit the clone size; those that give it use once, few, many or a size class.

clone_size j_call v_call d_call cdr3_nt cdr3_aa
NA TRBJ2-5 TRBV15 TRBD1 TGTGCCACCAGCAGGGGACAGGGAGGAGAGACCCAGTACTTC CATSRGQGGETQYF
many TRBJ2-3 TRBV5-5 TRBD2 TGTGCCAGCAGTCGCGGACTAGCGGGAGGTAGTGCAGATACGCAGTATTTT CASSRGLAGGSADTQYF
NA TRBJ2-3 TRBV25-1 TRBD1 TGTGCCAGCAGTTTTGGAACAGGGGGTACGCAGTATTTT CASSFGTGGTQYF
NA TRBJ1-3 TRBV20-1 NA TGCAGTGCTAGACCGAACTCTGGAAACACCATATATTTT CSARPNSGNTIYF
NA TRBJ2-5 TRBV30 NA TGTGCCTCCGAAGGGGTAGCGGTTCAAGAGACCCAGTACTTC CASEGVAVQETQYF
NA TRBJ1-2 TRBV5-1 NA TGCGCCAGCAGCTTGGCAGGACAGAACTATGGCTACACCTTC CASSLAGQNYGYTF
NA TRBJ2-3 TRBV5-4 NA TGTGCCAGCAGCTTGACGGGGCAGGGGACCTTAGATACGCAGTATTTT CASSLTGQGTLDTQYF
many TRBJ1-1 TRBV24-1 TRBD1 TGTGCCACCAGTGATTTGGGGACAGGTATGAACACTGAAGCTTTCTTT CATSDLGTGMNTEAFF
NA TRBJ2-5 TRBV7-2 NA TGTGCCAGCAGCTTAGGGAGGGACCTAGAAGAGACCCAGTACTTC CASSLGRDLEETQYF
NA TRBJ1-1 TRBV6-1 NA TGTGCCAGCAGTCCTAGGAAATGGTATAGGAACACTGAAGCTTTCTTT CASSPRKWYRNTEAFF
few TRBJ2-7 TRBV7-8 TRBD1 TGTGCCAGCAGCTTATCCGGGACAGCGAGCGAGCAGTACTTC CASSLSGTASEQYF
NA TRBJ1-4 TRBV6-4 NA TGTGCCAGCAGGCGTCGGGTTAATGAAAAACTGTTTTTT CASRRRVNEKLFF
NA TRBJ2-1 TRBV20-1 NA TGCAGTGCTAGAGATGGTCCAGGCTCCTACAATGAGCAGTTCTTC CSARDGPGSYNEQFF
few TRBJ2-3 TRBV20-1 TRBD2 TGCAGTGCTAGTACCACGACTAGCGCTAGCACAGATACGCAGTATTTT CSASTTTSASTDTQYF
NA TRBJ2-3 TRBV20-1 NA TGCAGTGCTATGGGTGACTGGCCCCCAGATACGCAGTATTTT CSAMGDWPPDTQYF
few TRBJ2-7 TRBV6-2/TRBV6-3 NA TGTGCCAGCAGTGACCCCGGGATGACCTACGAGCAGTACTTC CASSDPGMTYEQYF
NA TRBJ2-3 TRBV20-1 TRBD2 TGCAGTTCGTTGAGAGCGGGGACTAACCCAGATACGCAGTATTTT CSSLRAGTNPDTQYF
few TRBJ2-5 TRBV15 NA TGTGCCACCAGCAGAGAAGGGGGAACGCAAGAGACCCAGTACTTC CATSREGGTQETQYF
many TRBJ1-1 TRBV25-1 NA TGTGCCAGCAGATTGGGACGGCCAGGCACTGAAGCTTTCTTT CASRLGRPGTEAFF
many TRBJ1-6 TRBV6-5 NA TGTGCCAGCAGTTACCGAGATTTTAATTCACCCCTCCACTTT CASSYRDFNSPLHF
NA TRBJ2-7 TRBV30 NA TGTGCCTGGGGCCCCCGGAGGGAGTACTTC CAWGPRREYF
few TRBJ1-1 TRBV10-3 NA TGTGCCATCAGCGACCCACCGAACACTGAAGCTTTCTTT CAISDPPNTEAFF
NA TRBJ2-3 TRBV6-1 NA TGTGCCAGCAGTCCAGTGGGACGGACAGATACGCAGTATTTT CASSPVGRTDTQYF
many TRBJ2-1 TRBV20-1 TRBD2 TGCAGTGCTAGGCGCGGCCGGGCTAGCGGCTACAATGAGCAGTTCTTC CSARRGRASGYNEQFF
few TRBJ2-3 TRBV7-8 TRBD1 TGTGCCAGCAGCCGAGACAGGGGGGGGGATACGCAGTATTTT CASSRDRGGDTQYF
NA TRBJ2-7 TRBV11-2 TRBD1 TGTGCCAGCTCAAGAAACCGGGACAGGTCCTACGAGCAGTACTTC CASSRNRDRSYEQYF
many TRBJ2-7 TRBV20-1 TRBD2 TGCAGTGCTAGAAAGAAGCGGGAGGGCCCCCGGGGCTACGAGCAGTACTTC CSARKKREGPRGYEQYF
NA TRBJ2-5 TRBV5-1 TRBD1 TGCGCCAGCAGCCAAACGACAGGGGAAGAGACCCAGTACTTC CASSQTTGEETQYF
NA TRBJ2-7 TRBV29-1 TRBD1 TGCAGCGTTGTTCTTCCGGACAGGGTGGTCGACGAGCAGTACTTC CSVVLPDRVVDEQYF
once TRBJ2-5 TRBV12-3/TRBV12-4 NA TGTGCCAGCAGTGGGGCCCAGTACCAAGAGACCCAGTACTTC CASSGAQYQETQYF
many TRBJ1-4 TRBV27 NA TGTGCCACCTCGAAGACCGTTGCAACTAATGAAAAACTGTTTTTT CATSKTVATNEKLFF
few TRBJ2-1 TRBV19 NA TGTGCCAGTAGTATAGTCGGCGCGAGCTCCTACAATGAGCAGTTCTTC CASSIVGASSYNEQFF
NA TRBJ2-7 TRBV7-3 NA TGTGCCGGGTGGACAGAAGGCTACGAGCAGTACTTC CAGWTEGYEQYF
NA TRBJ2-7 TRBV20-1 NA TGCAGTGCTAAAGCCCACAGTCAAGGTCACGAGCAGTACTTC CSAKAHSQGHEQYF
once TRBJ1-2 TRBV7-8 NA TGTGCCAGCAGCCGAGGACAGAAGTCTCCCACCTTC CASSRGQKSPTF
NA TRBJ2-3 TRBV6-5 TRBD2 TGTGCCAGCAGTTACACCAAGACTAGCGGAAGAAGCACAGATACGCAGTATTTT CASSYTKTSGRSTDTQYF
few TRBJ1-2 TRBV28 TRBD1 TGTGCCATCAGTTCGAACAGACAGGGAAGGTCATATGGCTACACCTTC CAISSNRQGRSYGYTF
few TRBJ2-1 TRBV29-1 NA TGCAGCGTTACCACCGGGGTAAAGGCCGGCAATGAGCAGTTCTTC CSVTTGVKAGNEQFF
few TRBJ2-7 TRBV5-6 TRBD2 TGTGCCAGCAGGATACTAGCGGGAGCCTACGAGCAGTACTTC CASRILAGAYEQYF
many TRBJ1-2 TRBV20-1 NA TGCAGTGCTAGAGATATGTTAAGAAACGGCTACACCTTC CSARDMLRNGYTF
NA TRBJ2-1 TRBV5-1 NA TGCGCCAGCAGCTTGGAACTAGCCCACAATGAGCAGTTCTTC CASSLELAHNEQFF
NA TRBJ2-7 TRBV7-8 NA TGTGCCAGCAGCTTAGCGCTCGGGGGCGTCTCTGGCGAGCAGTACTTC CASSLALGGVSGEQYF
few TRBJ2-7 TRBV5-5 TRBD2 TGTGCCAGCAGCGGGAGCGGGAGTCGGGGCTACGAGCATTACTTC CASSGSGSRGYEHYF
NA TRBJ2-3 TRBV5-1 NA TGCGCCAGCAGCGCAGGACAGACAGATACGCAGTATTTT CASSAGQTDTQYF
NA TRBJ2-1 TRBV20-1 NA TGCAGTGCTAGACCGGGGTCAGCCTACAATGAGCAGTTCTTC CSARPGSAYNEQFF
many TRBJ2-1 TRBV11-2 TRBD2 TGTGCCAGCAGCTTAGTAGGGACTAGCGGGGGAAATGAGCAGTTCTTC CASSLVGTSGGNEQFF
NA TRBJ1-2 TRBV5-1 NA TGCGCCAGCAGCTTGGCCGACAGGATCGATGGCTACACCTTC CASSLADRIDGYTF
NA TRBJ1-5 TRBV5-1 NA TGCGCCAGCAGCTGGACGGACGGTAGCAATCAGCCCCAGCATTTT CASSWTDGSNQPQHF
NA TRBJ2-7 TRBV12-3/TRBV12-4 NA TGTGCCAGCAGTCCTACCGGGATCTCTTACGTGCAGTACTTC CASSPTGISYVQYF